This TCR beta chain came from a study of T-cell reconstitution after alpha-beta-depleted transplantation in children. A library of TCRbeta sequences, prepared with unique molecular identifiers, was generated. TCRdb reprocessed the PCR reads with MiXCR, giving one entry per CDR3 protein. The sample has about 350,000 distinct CDR3 sequences, about 14% seen once; the top ten hold approximately 4.2%. This clonotype was seen a handful of times. V dropped 6 bases and J dropped 7; count of bases not matched to a gene: 6. This CDR3 has 14 amino acids. In germline, CDR1 is SGHTA, CDR2 FQGNSA. The sequence derives from a human donor who donated a stem cell graft to a child with Fanconi anemia. The genes are TRBV7-2 and TRBJ1-6; 7 bases align to TRBD1. Source: PBMCs, taken from the stem cell graft. CDR3 sequence reads: CASRPGQWNSPLHF. The CDR3 bases are TGTGCCAGCAGGCCGGGACAGTGGAATTCACCCCTCCACTTT.